This T cell receptor beta chain was sequenced in a study of cytomegalovirus exposure and HLA in healthy donors. Findings of the study overall: Across donors, sequencing depth was assumed by presence/absence analyses to be roughly uniform. A later analysis by the authors found several of the most significant clusters apparently linked to common viral pathogens.

Primers for the PCR totalled 60 Vbeta and 13 Jbeta. Produced via immunoSEQ multiplex PCR; TCRdb's table is partial and in-frame only. The table has 150,000 or so clones, 77% seen once. The CDR3 length is 16 residues. Trimming at V came to 3 bases and at J to 3 bases, leaving 10 bases not matched to a gene. The V gene's germline CDR1 is LGHNA and CDR2 YSLEER. Every donor was a healthy person donating bone marrow. On this clone: As yet, its antigen is unknown.

This TCR was recovered from a man in his fifties in good health and CMV-seropositive. The chain carries TRBV4-3 and TRBJ2-7; 8 bases match TRBD2. Sequencing was carried out using PBMCs. DNA of the CDR3: TGCGCCAGCAGCCAGGGACTTAGCGGGGCGGGCTACGAGCAGTACTTC. It is translated as CASSQGLSGAGYEQYF.